One and the same sample provided the 20 T cell receptor beta chains below, sequenced in a study of CD8+ T cells in alopecia areata. Once RNA had been extracted, it was reverse transcribed into cDNA to act as the sequencing template. The protocol was immunoSEQ multiplex PCR, while the TCRdb copy is restricted to in-frame clones and leaves out a portion. This repertoire shows fewer than 200,000 clones, approximately 59% found once; its top ten account for approximately 14%. The sequences come from CD4+ T cells sorted from blood, collected at week 0. All receptors come from a human donor with alopecia areata.

The V call is TRBV20-1, the J call TRBJ2-4; tentative D call: TRBD1 (6 bases). Germline CDR1 is DFQATT and CDR2 is SNEGSKA (reference sequence). V lost 5 bases and J 7 bases, leaving 9 bases between the germline ends. This CDR3 contains 11 residues. CDR3 bases: TGCAGTGCTTCTCAGGGGAACATTCAGTACTTC. This translates into CSASQGNIQYF.

The chain carries TRBV4-1 and TRBJ2-7; TRBD1 agrees at 10 bases. With V trimmed by 5 bases and J by 3 bases, 7 bases remained unmatched. Looked up from germline, CDR1 is MGHRA and CDR2 is YSYEKL. The length of the CDR3 is 15 residues. The CDR3 nucleotides are TGCGCCAGCAGCATCCCCGGGACAGGGGACTACGAGCAGTACTTC. It is translated as CASSIPGTGDYEQYF.

This clone was observed a few times. V and J are TRBV29-1 and TRBJ2-7; 7 nucleotides line up with TRBD1. The CDR3 is 12 amino acids. The germline V gene encodes CDR1 SQVTM and CDR2 ANQGSEA. Trimming at V came to 6 bases and at J to 5 bases, leaving 7 bases not matched to a gene. The CDR3 sequence: CSVDQQGHEQYF. Written as DNA, the CDR3 is TGCAGCGTCGATCAACAGGGGCACGAGCAGTACTTC.

There are a few counts of this clone. This rearrangement joins TRBV30 to TRBJ1-2, with 7 bases identical to TRBD1. The CDR3 is 13 residues long. Germline V gene sequence: CDR1 GTSNPN, CDR2 SVGIG (reference sequence). The CDR3 DNA sequence: TGTGCGGGTGCACGGACAGGCCGCTATGGCTACACCTTC. This sequence encodes CAGARTGRYGYTF.

This chain joins TRBV29-1 and TRBJ2-7, with TRBD1 as a possible D gene (6 bases). Between the trimmed V and J ends, which lost 0 bases and 1 base, there was a span of 7 bases. The CDR3 loop spans 13 amino acids. Germline lookup yields CDR1 SQVTM and CDR2 ANQGSEA. CDR3 loop: CSVEDQGSYEQYF. The CDR3 DNA follows: TGCAGCGTTGAAGACCAGGGGTCCTACGAGCAGTACTTC.

The chain combines TRBV19 with TRBJ2-4, with unresolved D. Trimming pared 4 bases from V and 0 bases from J, leaving 10 bases between. CDR3 length: 15 residues. Germline V gene sequence: CDR1 LNHDA, CDR2 SQIVND (reference sequence). The DNA of the CDR3 is TGTGCCAGTAGTACTGTATGGGGAGCCAAAAACATTCAGTACTTC. This sequence encodes CASSTVWGAKNIQYF.

This clone was seen only a few times. The rearrangement links TRBV30 to TRBJ1-5; maybe TRBD1 (5 bases). V was clipped by 0 bases and J by 7 bases, with 10 bases between them. Germline values: CDR1 GTSNPN, CDR2 SVGIG (reference sequence). The CDR3 runs to 13 residues. Here the CDR3 reads CAWSVRGEQPQHF. Here the CDR3 DNA reads TGTGCCTGGAGTGTACGGGGGGAGCAGCCCCAGCATTTT.

This clone occurred a few times. The rearrangement uses TRBV10-3 and TRBJ2-3, with 16 bases fitting TRBD2. Germline V gene data show CDR1 as ENHRY and CDR2 as SYGVKD. There are 14 residues in the CDR3. V lost 11 bases and J lost 3; bases outside the gene matches: 2. Written as DNA, the CDR3 is TGTGCCGCGGGACTAGCGGGGGGGACAGATACGCAGTATTTT. Translating it yields CAAGLAGGTDTQYF.

This clone occurred a few times. The chain couples TRBV29-1 to TRBJ2-5; D may be TRBD1 or TRBD2 (6 bases each). The CDR3 spans 12 residues. Germline CDR1 reads SQVTM; CDR2 reads ANQGSEA. The germline V and J ends were trimmed by 3 bases and 5 bases, with 10 bases remaining between them. CDR3: CSVDTGGETQYF. CDR3 nucleotide sequence: TGCAGCGTTGATACCGGGGGCGAGACCCAGTACTTC.

V and J are TRBV30 and TRBJ1-4, with 7 bases that match TRBD1. The J segment lost 5 bases and the V segment lost 4 bases, leaving 4 bases of the junction unmatched. Per germline, CDR1 GTSNPN and CDR2 SVGIG (reference sequence). This CDR3 spans 13 amino acids. The chain's CDR3 is CAWMGQTNEKLFF. The CDR3 DNA reads TGTGCCTGGATGGGACAGACAAATGAAAAACTGTTTTTT.

In its sample, this clone was seen once. The chain recombines TRBV27 with TRBJ1-5, with a weak D call TRBD1 (6 bases). This CDR3 has 14 amino acids. The germline V and J ends were trimmed by 3 bases and 5 bases, with 11 bases remaining between them. The germline CDR1 and CDR2 sequences are MNHEY and SMNVEV (reference sequence). The CDR3 here is CASSFRGADQPQHF. CDR3 DNA: TGTGCCAGCAGTTTTCGGGGGGCTGATCAGCCCCAGCATTTT.

V usage is TRBV4-2 and J usage is TRBJ2-2; 12 bases align to TRBD2. Per germline, CDR1 LGHNA and CDR2 YNFKEQ. This CDR3 contains 20 residues. V gave up 0 bases and J gave up 1 base; unmatched junction bases: 9. CDR3 region: CASSQESLAGGWENTGELFF. In DNA, the CDR3 is TGTGCCAGCAGCCAAGAGTCGCTAGCGGGGGGGTGGGAGAACACCGGGGAGCTGTTTTTT.

The chain recombines TRBV4-2 with TRBJ1-6, with D unclear. Germline-derived CDR1 and CDR2 are LGHNA and YNFKEQ. The V end lost 4 bases, the J end lost 8 bases, and 9 bases lay between the germline ends. The CDR3 runs to 13 residues. This chain's CDR3 is CASSPVRDSPLHF. In nucleotides, the CDR3 is TGTGCCAGCAGCCCAGTAAGGGATTCACCCCTCCACTTT.

This clone was seen once. The chain joins TRBV30 to TRBJ2-1, with unresolved D. Germline values: CDR1 GTSNPN, CDR2 SVGIG (reference sequence). The CDR3 spans 12 residues. V lost 3 bases, J lost 6 bases, and 9 bases lay in between. CDR3 sequence (DNA): TGTGCCTGGAGGGTACAAGCCAATGAGCAGTTCTTC. The encoded protein is CAWRVQANEQFF.

The CDR3, as DNA: TGTGCCTGGAGTGAGGATAGCAATCAGCCCCAGCATTTT. Its translation: CAWSEDSNQPQHF. The chain carries TRBV30 and TRBJ1-5; D call uncertain. The germline gives CDR1 GTSNPN, CDR2 SVGIG (reference sequence). With 1 base removed from V and 0 bases from J, the gap between germline ends came to 4 bases. The CDR3 covers 13 residues.

This chain connects TRBV11-3 to TRBJ2-7; no definite D call. Germline V gives CDR1 SGHNT, CDR2 YENEEA. This CDR3 is built from 13 residues. The V and J ends lost 2 bases and 3 bases respectively, with 8 bases between them. CDR3 nucleotide sequence: TGTGCCAGCAGCTTAATTAGAGACTACGAGCAGTACTTC. It yields the protein CASSLIRDYEQYF.

The chain employs TRBV29-1 and TRBJ1-2; a possible D gene is TRBD1 (6 bases). Germline V gene data show CDR1 as SQVTM and CDR2 as ANQGSEA. The ends were cut back, 6 bases at V and 8 bases at J, with 13 bases in the middle. The CDR3 is 11 amino acids. The CDR3 loop reads CSVTQGVGYTF. Written as DNA, the CDR3 is TGCAGCGTCACACAGGGTGTCGGCTACACCTTC.

This chain connects TRBV6-5 to TRBJ1-2, with no clear D. The CDR3 has 13 amino acids. Germline V gene lookup returns CDR1 MNHEY and CDR2 SVGAGI. V lost 5 bases and J lost 1, with 8 bases in between. The CDR3 DNA reads TGTGCCAGCAGTAAACACATTAACTATGGCTACACCTTC. This gives the protein CASSKHINYGYTF.

This rearrangement joins TRBV30 to TRBJ1-1; unclear D gene. Trimming pared 1 base from V and 5 bases from J, leaving 17 bases between. This CDR3 is built from 15 residues. Looked up from germline, CDR1 is GTSNPN and CDR2 is SVGIG (reference sequence). CDR3 residues: CAWSGLYIQRTEAFF. As DNA, the CDR3 is TGTGCCTGGAGTGGCCTCTATATCCAGAGAACTGAAGCTTTCTTT. The full variable domain, with the rest looked up from reference TRBV30 and TRBJ1-1, is SQTIHQWPATLVQPVGSPLSLECTVEGTSNPNLYWYRQAAGRGLQLLFYSVGIGQISSEVPQNLSASRPQDRQFILSSKKLLLSDSGFYLCAWSGLYIQRTEAFFGQGTRLTVV.

In its sample, this clone was seen a few times. The J gene is TRBJ2-2, the V gene TRBV5-1; TRBD2 agrees at 9 bases. CDR3 length: 18 residues. In germline, CDR1 is SGHRS, CDR2 YFSETQ. Losses at the gene ends were 1 base for V and 4 bases for J; bases not matched to a gene: 11. The CDR3 nucleotides are TGCGCCAGCAGCTTGCCTTCATCGGGACTAGCTGGCACCGGGGAGCTGTTTTTT. Amino acids: CASSLPSSGLAGTGELFF.